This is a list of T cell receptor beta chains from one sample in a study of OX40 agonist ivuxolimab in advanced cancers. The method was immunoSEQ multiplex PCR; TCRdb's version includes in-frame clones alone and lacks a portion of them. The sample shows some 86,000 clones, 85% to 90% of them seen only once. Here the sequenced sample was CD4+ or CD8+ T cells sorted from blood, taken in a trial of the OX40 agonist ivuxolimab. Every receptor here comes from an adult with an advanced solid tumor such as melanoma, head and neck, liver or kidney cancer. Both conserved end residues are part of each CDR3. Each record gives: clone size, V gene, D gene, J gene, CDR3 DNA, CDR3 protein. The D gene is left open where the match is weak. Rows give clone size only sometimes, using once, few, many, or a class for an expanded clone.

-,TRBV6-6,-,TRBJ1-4,TGTGCCAGCAGCTTACTTGGGGAAAAACTGTTTTTT,CASSLLGEKLFF
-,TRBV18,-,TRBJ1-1,TGTGCCAGCTCTGAGGGCGGGGAAGCTTTCTTT,CASSEGGEAFF
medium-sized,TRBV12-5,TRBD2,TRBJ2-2,TGTGCTAGTGGTTTCGGACTAGCGGGAGGGTCGGACACCGGGGAGCTGTTTTTT,CASGFGLAGGSDTGELFF
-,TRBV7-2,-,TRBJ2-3,TGTGCCAGCAGCTTAGGTACTAGCACAGATACGCAGTATTTT,CASSLGTSTDTQYF
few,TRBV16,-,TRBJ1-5,TGTGCCAGCAGCCAAACCAGGGGAGGGCAGCCCCAGCATTTT,CASSQTRGGQPQHF
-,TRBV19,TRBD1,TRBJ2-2,TGTGCCAGTAGAGGACAGGGGGTGGGCACCGGGGAGCTGTTTTTT,CASRGQGVGTGELFF
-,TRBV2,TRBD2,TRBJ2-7,TGTGCCAGCAGTGAATGGGCTAGCGGGAGTTCCGAGCAGTACTTC,CASSEWASGSSEQYF
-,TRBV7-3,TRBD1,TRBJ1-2,TGTGCCAGCAGCCGGACAGGGACTAACTATGGCTACACCTTC,CASSRTGTNYGYTF
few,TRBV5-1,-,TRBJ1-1,TGCGCCAGCAGCTTGGACCCGAACACTGAAGCTTTCTTT,CASSLDPNTEAFF
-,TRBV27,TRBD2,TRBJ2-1,TGTGCCAGCAGTTTATCCCCCATAGCGGGAGTCGTCAATGAGCAGTTCTTC,CASSLSPIAGVVNEQFF
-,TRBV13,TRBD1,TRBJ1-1,TGTGCCAGCAGCATAAAAAACAGGGGGAACACTGAAGCTTTCTTT,CASSIKNRGNTEAFF
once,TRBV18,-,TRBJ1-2,TGTGCCAGCTCACACCAGCAGGGAAATGGAAACTATGGCTACACCTTC,CASSHQQGNGNYGYTF
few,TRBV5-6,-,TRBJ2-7,TGTGCCAGCAGCTTGGATTACTTGGTCGAGCAGTACTTC,CASSLDYLVEQYF
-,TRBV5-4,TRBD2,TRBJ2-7,TGTGCCAGCAGTCTGACGCTAGCGGGGGGCGCCTACGAGCAGTACTTC,CASSLTLAGGAYEQYF
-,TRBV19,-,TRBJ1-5,TGTGCCAGTAGTATACAGGGTCGAGGATCATATCAGCCCCAGCATTTT,CASSIQGRGSYQPQHF
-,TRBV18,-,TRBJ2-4,TGTGCCAGCTCACCTGGGGGAGACCAAAACATTCAGTACTTC,CASSPGGDQNIQYF
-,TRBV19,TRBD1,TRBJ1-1,TGTGCCAGTAGTATTTATGTAGGGGACAGCATGAACACTGAAGCTTTCTTT,CASSIYVGDSMNTEAFF
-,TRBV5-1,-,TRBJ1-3,TGCGCCAGCAGCTTTGAAGGGGGGCGAAACACCATATATTTT,CASSFEGGRNTIYF
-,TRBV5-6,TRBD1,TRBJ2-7,TGTGCCAGCAGCGACAGGGGTGGATCCTACGAGCAGTACTTC,CASSDRGGSYEQYF
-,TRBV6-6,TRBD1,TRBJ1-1,TGTGCCAGCAGTCCAACGGGACAGGATATGAACACTGAAGCTTTCTTT,CASSPTGQDMNTEAFF